Presented here are 10 T cell receptor beta chains from one specimen sequenced in a study of T-cell memory formation after mild COVID-19. TCRdb ran MiXCR on the 5' RACE reads and lists one entry per CDR3 protein. Here the sample spans 350,000 to 400,000 distinct CDR3 sequences, under 15% being singletons. Sequencing was performed on PBMCs or a T cell subset sorted from them (not recorded which). The receptors were gathered from a man younger than 35 who had mild COVID-19 (a few samples of this study predate the infection). Cell type and time point are not known.

This chain uses TRBV2 with TRBJ2-5; TRBD2 matches 8 bases. CDR1 is SNHLY and CDR2 is FYNNEI in the germline V gene. Trimming at V came to 1 base and at J to 3 bases, leaving 10 bases not matched to a gene. The CDR3 is made up of 17 amino acids. CDR3 sequence (DNA): TGTGCCAGCAGTGAAGATTATGGCGGGGGGCAAGAAGAGACCCAGTACTTC. Protein: CASSEDYGGGQEETQYF.

V is TRBV29-1 and J is TRBJ1-1; TRBD1 agrees at 7 bases. CDR1 and CDR2 (germline): SQVTM, ANQGSEA. The CDR3 has 13 amino acids. Trimming cost V 0 bases and J 7 bases; bases outside gene matches: 5. This chain's CDR3 is CSVEDEGQLEAFF. The CDR3 bases are TGCAGCGTTGAAGATGAGGGACAGCTTGAAGCTTTCTTT.

This clonotype was seen more than once but under ten times. CDR3 DNA: TGTGCCAGCAGCTTAGAGGCGACCTCCAGAAAAGCTTTCTTT. Translating gives CASSLEATSRKAFF. The chain has TRBV7-9 and TRBJ1-1; D ambiguous. The length of the CDR3 is 14 residues. Germline V gene lookup returns CDR1 SEHNR and CDR2 FQNEAQ (reference sequence). The V gene lost 1 base and the J gene lost 9 bases, with 15 bases spanning the gap.

This clonotype was seen many times. CDR3 nucleotides: TGTGCCAGCAGCTTTCGAGGGGGGGGGAACACTGAAGCTTTCTTT. Translating gives CASSFRGGGNTEAFF. This chain links TRBV28 with TRBJ1-1; maybe TRBD1 (6 bases). Germline CDR1 is MDHEN and CDR2 is SYDVKM. V shed 6 bases and J shed 1 base, with 15 bases lying between them. This CDR3 is built from 15 residues.

This clonotype came up a few times. The chain uses TRBV6-6 and TRBJ1-5, with unresolved D. V gave up 2 bases and J gave up 7 bases, with 6 bases separating them. CDR3 size: 12 residues. Germline V lookup: CDR1 MNHNY, CDR2 SVGAGI (reference sequence). The CDR3 region is CASSYQDQPQHF. The CDR3 DNA sequence: TGTGCCAGCAGTTACCAAGACCAGCCCCAGCATTTT.

The rearrangement joins TRBV11-2 to TRBJ2-1, with 10 bases that match TRBD1. This CDR3 has 15 residues. Unmatched junction bases numbered 8, after V lost 5 bases and J lost 7 bases. Per the germline V gene, CDR1 is SGHAT and CDR2 is FQNNGV. CDR3 in amino acids: CASSHYQDRGNEQFF. CDR3 bases: TGTGCCAGCAGCCATTACCAGGACAGGGGGAATGAGCAGTTCTTC.

The CDR3 loop reads CASSSGGRTQYF. CDR3 in DNA: TGTGCCAGCAGTTCAGGGGGTCGGACGCAGTATTTT. The chain employs TRBV3-1 and TRBJ2-3; TRBD1 aligns across 7 bases. Germline trimming cut 6 bases from V and 9 bases from J; bases unmatched to any gene: 6. CDR3 length equals 12 residues. Germline V lookup: CDR1 LGHDT, CDR2 YNNKEL (reference sequence).

The rearrangement uses TRBV12-3 or TRBV12-4 and TRBJ2-5; D might be TRBD1 (5 bases). This CDR3 has 13 amino acids. V was clipped by 7 bases and J by 5 bases, with 14 bases between them. The CDR3 nucleotides read TGTGCCAGCACTTCTTGGGGCCCGGAGACCCAGTACTTC. This gives the protein CASTSWGPETQYF.

This clonotype was found a few times. The CDR3 here is CASSHTHNEQFF. The CDR3 DNA reads TGTGCCAGCAGCCACACCCACAATGAGCAGTTCTTC. This chain links TRBV11-3 with TRBJ2-1; no definite D call. The CDR3 spans 12 residues. From germline, CDR1 is SGHNT and CDR2 YENEEA. V dropped 5 bases and J dropped 5 bases, with 7 bases sitting between them.

This chain links TRBV6-1 with TRBJ1-3, with 7 bases lining up with TRBD1. CDR3 length: 17 amino acids. From germline, CDR1 is MNHNS and CDR2 SASEGT. The trim removed 3 bases at V and 2 bases at J, leaving 10 bases unmatched. CDR3 sequence reads: CASSDLWGTEAGNTIYF. For the CDR3, the DNA is TGTGCCAGCAGTGACCTCTGGGGGACAGAAGCTGGAAACACCATATATTTT.